One T cell receptor beta chain is described in this entry. Sequencing used immunoSEQ multiplex PCR; TCRdb keeps in-frame clones, though not all of them. The sample holds about 1 million clones; roughly 80% are singletons and the top ten take approximately 1.5%. These data are taken from a study of shared clonotypes between healthy human individuals. This CDR3 is 15 amino acids long. Deletions cut 4 bases from V and 3 bases from J, with 10 bases between. Germline V gene sequence: CDR1 LNHDA, CDR2 SQIVND (reference sequence). The TCR sequence derives from a man aged 18 to 30 in good health. The V call is TRBV19, the J call TRBJ2-6; D call uncertain. Material: memory CD4+ T cells sorted from blood. Subset denoted: CD45RA-negative fraction. The CDR3 protein is CASSSQAYGANVLTF. The CDR3 region has the DNA TGTGCCAGTAGTAGCCAGGCTTATGGGGCCAACGTCCTGACTTTC. Full variable domain (rest looked up from reference TRBV19 and TRBJ2-6): DGGITQSPKYLFRKEGQNVTLSCEQNLNHDAMYWYRQDPGQGLRLIYYSQIVNDFQKGDIAEGYSVSREKKESFPLTVTSAQKNPTAFYLCASSSQAYGANVLTFGAGSRLTVL.